What follows is one TCR beta chain and its context. In its sample, this clonotype was seen many times. No antigen is known for it. The record has no base qualities; no much larger clone is one base away. Amplification of TCR beta CDR3 regions was carried out from RNA transcripts. The TCR CDR3 was subjected to a first round of RT-PCR using the HTBI primer set and the Qiagen OneStep RT-PCR kit. The libraries were constructed in a second round of multiplex PCR and then size-selected and purified. Libraries were sequenced paired-end with 100 bp reads on an Illumina HiSeq2000. The authors' analysis ran thus. SOAPnuke was used to process the raw data, throwing out any read that contained adapters or uncalled bases, had a mean Phred below 15, or lacked an exact constant-primer or identifier match. COPE v1.2.5 was used to merge high-quality paired reads, and clonotypes were defined as unique nucleotide sequences. MiTCR v1.1 was used to align clonotypes to the IMGT TRBV, TRBD and TRBJ reference segments. The analysis included only V-J combinations with a frequency above 0.0001, which together covered 99% to 99.2% of the repertoires. A TCS score was defined as the ratio of F50 (clonal expansion) to E x V (chaos), with BLOSUM62-based TCRdist applied between CDR3 peptides within each V-J. Welch's t-statistics and random forest reduced roughly 500 V-J features to under 15, which were used in a naive Bayes classifier (R e1071). TCRdb passed the public sequencing reads through fastp at Q25 and MiXCR, retaining productive beta sequences. Rows are combined by CDR3 protein, so each entry shows the most common genes and DNA. These V and J calls originate from TCRdb's pipeline instead of the authors' own analysis. This sample comprises hundreds of thousands of distinct CDR3 sequences, around 14% of them detected only once. The ten largest clones capture 9.2% of the sample.

The data were taken from a study of T cells in Graves' hyperthyroidism and ophthalmopathy (dated by TCRdb to between 2019 and 2020). Broadly, across the study: Peripheral blood samples were taken at the time of initial diagnosis, prior to any treatment. To identify TCR V-J signatures that set the groups apart, the researchers used a discovery cohort of about a hundred patients, made up of roughly 40 with Graves' ophthalmopathy and about 60 with stable Graves' hyperthyroidism. Prospective prediction of ophthalmopathy was tested in an independent validation cohort consisting of fewer than 20 hyperthyroidism patients and approximately 16 patients who later progressed to ophthalmopathy. The 100 or so discovery patients were divided at random into training and test sets in a 7:3 ratio. In addition, the study compared T-cell repertoires in thyroid tissue and in blood from about 6 Graves' hyperthyroidism patients. After sampling, hyperthyroidism patients received methimazole starting at 30 mg daily, and ophthalmopathy patients received high-dose intravenous methylprednisolone. According to the paper, TCR Vbeta CDR3 sequencing was carried out on approximately 140 peripheral blood samples, which came from some 41 ophthalmopathy, some 73 hyperthyroidism and roughly 17 progressor patients. What the study reported, not specific to this receptor: Sample size was not statistically predetermined, and blinding of investigators to group allocation was not performed. In validation, progression to ophthalmopathy was predicted by the model with more than 65% sensitivity and nearly 75% specificity, a median of around 5.9 months before onset. Ophthalmopathy was separated from stable hyperthyroidism by a 13 V-J signature model, with around 88% sensitivity and about 84% specificity obtained in cross-validation and 80%/75% obtained in testing. Most expanded thyroid clonotypes (frequency above 0.001) were also detected in blood, a finding suggesting that blood repertoires may reflect thyroid immune responses.

Stable Graves' hyperthyroidism was defined as the absence of progression to ophthalmopathy over 18 months of follow-up. The hyperthyroidism patients were between 18 and 65 years old and newly diagnosed, with a disease duration of less than 2 months. The study excluded patients with uncontrolled infections, other autoimmune diseases, pregnancy or lactation. Diagnoses were established on the basis of clinical symptoms, serum thyroxine and TRAb, thyroid ultrasound, and orbital computed tomography. PBMCs were separated from 10 ml of fresh peripheral blood using Ficoll-Paque density gradient centrifugation. Trizol reagent was used to extract total RNA, and RNA quality was then checked on an Agilent 2100 Bioanalyzer. The TCR sequence derives from a woman aged 18-29 years with Graves' hyperthyroidism. Sequencing input: blood.

The CDR3 corresponds to CASRRGLAGLRVGQETQYF. DNA sequence: TGTGCCAGCAGAAGAGGACTAGCGGGACTCCGGGTTGGGCAAGAGACCCAGTACTTC. The rearrangement combines TRBV28 with TRBJ2-5; TRBD2 lines up with 12 middle nucleotides. Taken from the germline V gene, the CDR1 and CDR2 loops are MDHEN and SYDVKM. Trimming takes 6 bases off V and 2 bases off J; junction bases not matched to a gene: 16. Spanning cysteine to phenylalanine, the CDR3 consists of 19 amino acids. Only CDR3 DNA is held: 57 bases, read in frame from base 1.